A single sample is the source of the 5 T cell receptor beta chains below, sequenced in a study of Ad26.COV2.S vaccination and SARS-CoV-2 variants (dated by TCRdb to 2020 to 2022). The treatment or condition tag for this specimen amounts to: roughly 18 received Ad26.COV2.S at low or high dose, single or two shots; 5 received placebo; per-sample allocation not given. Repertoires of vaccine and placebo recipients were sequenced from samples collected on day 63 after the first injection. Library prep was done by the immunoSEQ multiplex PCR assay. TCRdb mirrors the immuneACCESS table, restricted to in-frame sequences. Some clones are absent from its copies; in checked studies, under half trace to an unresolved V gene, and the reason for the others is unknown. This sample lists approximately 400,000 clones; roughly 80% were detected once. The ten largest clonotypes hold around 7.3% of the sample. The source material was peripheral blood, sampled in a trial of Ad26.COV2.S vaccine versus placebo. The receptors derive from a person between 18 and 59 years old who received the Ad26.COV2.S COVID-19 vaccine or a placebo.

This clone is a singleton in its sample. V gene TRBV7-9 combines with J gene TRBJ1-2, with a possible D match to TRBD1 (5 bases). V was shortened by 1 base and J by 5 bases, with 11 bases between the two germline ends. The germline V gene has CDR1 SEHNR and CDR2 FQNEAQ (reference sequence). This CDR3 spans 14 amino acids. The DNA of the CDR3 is TGTGCCAGCAGCTTAGACGGGGGAGGATATGGCTACACCTTC. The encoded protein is CASSLDGGGYGYTF.

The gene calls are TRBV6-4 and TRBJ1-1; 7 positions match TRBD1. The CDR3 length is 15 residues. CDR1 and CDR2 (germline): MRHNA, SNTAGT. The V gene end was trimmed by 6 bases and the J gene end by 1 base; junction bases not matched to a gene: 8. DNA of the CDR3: TGTGCCAGCAGGCTAGAACAGGGGAGGAACACTGAAGCTTTCTTT. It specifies CASRLEQGRNTEAFF.

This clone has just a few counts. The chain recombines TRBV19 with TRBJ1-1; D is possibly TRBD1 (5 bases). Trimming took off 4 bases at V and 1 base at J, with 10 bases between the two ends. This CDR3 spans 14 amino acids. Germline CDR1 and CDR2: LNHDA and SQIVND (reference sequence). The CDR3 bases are TGTGCCAGTAGTACACCCGGGACGAACACTGAAGCTTTCTTT. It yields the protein CASSTPGTNTEAFF.

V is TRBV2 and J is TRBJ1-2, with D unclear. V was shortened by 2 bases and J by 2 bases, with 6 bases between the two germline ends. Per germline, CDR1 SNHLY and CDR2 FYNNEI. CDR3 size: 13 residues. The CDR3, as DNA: TGTGCCAGCAGTGAAAAACTCAACTATGGCTACACCTTC. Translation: CASSEKLNYGYTF.

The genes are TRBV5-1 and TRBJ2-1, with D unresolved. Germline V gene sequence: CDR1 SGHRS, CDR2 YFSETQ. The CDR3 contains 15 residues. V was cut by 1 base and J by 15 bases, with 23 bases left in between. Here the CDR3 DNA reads TGCGCCAGCAGCTTGACCCAAACGGGTCCACTCAGGATGTTCTTC. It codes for CASSLTQTGPLRMFF.